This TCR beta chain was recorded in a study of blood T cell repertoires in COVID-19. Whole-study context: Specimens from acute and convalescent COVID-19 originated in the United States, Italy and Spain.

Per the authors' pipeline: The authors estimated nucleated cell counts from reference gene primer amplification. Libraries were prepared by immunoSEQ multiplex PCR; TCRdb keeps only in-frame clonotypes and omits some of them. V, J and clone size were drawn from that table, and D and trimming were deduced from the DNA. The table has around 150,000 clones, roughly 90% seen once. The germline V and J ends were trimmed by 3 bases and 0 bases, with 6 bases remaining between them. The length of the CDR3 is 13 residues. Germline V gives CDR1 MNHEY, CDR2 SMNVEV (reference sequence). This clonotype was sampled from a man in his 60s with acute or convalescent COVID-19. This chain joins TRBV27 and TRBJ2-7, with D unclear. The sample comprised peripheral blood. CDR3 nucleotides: TGTGCCAGCAGTTTTAGAACCTCCTACGAGCAGTACTTC. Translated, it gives CASSFRTSYEQYF.